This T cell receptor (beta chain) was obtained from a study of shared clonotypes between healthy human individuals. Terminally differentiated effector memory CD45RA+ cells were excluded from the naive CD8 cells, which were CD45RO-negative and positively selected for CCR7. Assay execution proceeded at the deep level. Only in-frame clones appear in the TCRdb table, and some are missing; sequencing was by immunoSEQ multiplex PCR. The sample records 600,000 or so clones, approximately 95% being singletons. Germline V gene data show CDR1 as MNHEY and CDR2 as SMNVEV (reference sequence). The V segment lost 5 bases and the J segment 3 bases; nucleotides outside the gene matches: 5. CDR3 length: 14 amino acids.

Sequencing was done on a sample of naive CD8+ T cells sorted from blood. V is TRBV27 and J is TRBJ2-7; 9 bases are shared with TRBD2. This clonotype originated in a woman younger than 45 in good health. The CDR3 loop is CASSTSGPNYEQYF. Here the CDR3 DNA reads TGTGCCAGCAGTACTAGCGGGCCGAACTACGAGCAGTACTTC.